This T cell receptor beta chain was sequenced during a study of T cells after yellow fever vaccination (dated by TCRdb to between 2018 and 2021). With regard to the full study: The SMART-Seq v4 Ultra Low Input RNA kit was used to prepare libraries from fractions with low cell numbers. To follow T-cell clones before and after both primary and booster YFV17D yellow fever vaccination, bulk TCR alpha and beta repertoires underwent longitudinal sequencing. Two healthy male donors made up the cohort, one aged 18 to 29 years and the other aged 30 to 40 years. Blood samples were taken at several timepoints before and after primary and secondary immunization, and bulk PBMC replicates and cell subsets were isolated.

After removal of 4 bases from V and 0 bases from J, the junction retains 8 bases not matched to a gene. The CDR3 runs 18 amino acids, cysteine and phenylalanine included. Of all the DNA, just the CDR3 is kept, 54 bases in frame from base 1. According to the germline V gene, CDR1 reads SGHRS and CDR2 reads YFSETQ. TCR cDNA was synthesized by 5'RACE template switching, through which a universal primer site and unique molecular identifiers were introduced. Priming of cDNA synthesis was performed from both the TCR alpha and TCR beta constant segments. Two PCR steps were used to amplify libraries, with sample barcodes and sequencing adapters being added in the second step. Libraries were sequenced on Illumina HiSeq 2500 (2x100 bp) or NovaSeq (2x150 bp). As for the original processing: Reads were demultiplexed and collapsed into UMI consensus sequences with MIGEC, and V(D)J alignment was performed with MiXCR. Clonotypes responding to the vaccine were identified with edgeR on replicate PBMC samples, with the criteria of FDR below 0.01 and a log2 fold change above 5 up to day 15. Each bulk clonotype received a CD4 or CD8 identity based on whether the sequenced CD4 or CD8 repertoire contained that clonotype at higher abundance. Using fastp at Q25 and MiXCR, TCRdb reprocessed the public reads and kept productive beta chains. Here each entry gathers all rows of one CDR3 protein and keeps the most common genes and DNA. TCRdb's processing, not the study's, gives the V and J calls here. Within this sample are about 350,000 distinct CDR3 sequences, with roughly 8.6% of them counted one time only. The ten most abundant clones make up roughly 15% of the sample.

The sample's treatment or condition label, in plain terms: live attenuated yellow fever vaccine strain. At every blood-draw timepoint, two biological replicates of bulk PBMCs were collected. PBMCs were isolated from peripheral blood using a standard Ficoll-Paque protocol. TriZol was used to extract RNA from bulk PBMCs, CD4 and CD8 fractions, and dextramer-positive and dextramer-negative fractions. What the research found in general, with its limitations: Because the study included only a couple of donors, the extent to which the findings can be generalized is limited. After the booster, most clones that had expanded after primary vaccination were detected again (around 96% of CD4 and 88% of CD8), suggesting broad maintenance of memory. The secondary T-cell response was weaker than the primary response but faster, peaking on day 5 instead of day 15. A small fraction of clonotypes appeared in both the CD4 and CD8 compartments, likely as a result of convergent recombination. Computational filtering was required because FACS-sorted repertoires could contain abundant contaminating clonotypes from the bulk population.

This clonotype was seen many times. Its antigen has not been determined. No base quality values were provided; no much bigger clone lies one nucleotide off. This sequence originates from a man between 18 and 29 years old who received the YFV17D yellow fever vaccine. The chain is assembled from TRBV5-1 and TRBJ2-3; 13 bases in the junction line up with TRBD2. Sample: PBMCs, taken approximately 47 days after the first yellow fever vaccination. The CDR3 protein sequence reads: CASSTIPGLAGSTDTQYF. The nucleotide sequence is TGCGCCAGCAGCACTATCCCGGGACTAGCGGGGAGCACAGATACGCAGTATTTT.